This is a list of T cell receptor beta chains from one sample in a study of blood T cell repertoires in COVID-19. The data were produced by immunoSEQ multiplex PCR, yet TCRdb's version contains in-frame clones alone and is incomplete. The table lists 170,000 or so clones, roughly four fifths of them singletons, with under 10% in the top ten. Sequencing input: peripheral blood. The receptors stem from a woman aged 65 to 85 with COVID-19, enrolled during active disease. Both conserved end residues are part of each CDR3. D genes are given only for firm matches. The size of a clone is reported for some rows only, either as once, few or many, or as a class for expanded clones.

V,size,length,J,D,DNA,CDR3
TRBV7-8,.,16,TRBJ1-3,TRBD1,TGTGCCAGCAGCTTGGGACAGCCGGACTCTGGAAACACCATATATTTT,CASSLGQPDSGNTIYF
TRBV7-9,.,15,TRBJ2-7,.,TGTGCCAGCAGCAAACAGGGTATCGGATCCTACGAGCAGTACTTC,CASSKQGIGSYEQYF
TRBV6-5,.,15,TRBJ2-2,.,TGTGCCAGCAGCGCATCCTATAGCGGTACCGGGGAGCTGTTTTTT,CASSASYSGTGELFF
TRBV5-1,.,15,TRBJ1-1,.,TGCGCCAGCTCCCCCGACCCAGGGGCCCTCACTGAAGCTTTCTTT,CASSPDPGALTEAFF
TRBV5-1,.,18,TRBJ2-1,.,TGCGCCAGCAGCTTACAAAAACCCGGGAGAATGGATTACAATGAGCAGTTCTTC,CASSLQKPGRMDYNEQFF
TRBV18,once,15,TRBJ1-1,TRBD1,TGTGCCAGCTCACCAGGGACAGGGAGGGCCACTGAAGCTTTCTTT,CASSPGTGRATEAFF
TRBV5-8,once,16,TRBJ1-4,.,TGTGCCAGCAGCTTGGGGTCTGCAGGAACTAATGAAAAACTGTTTTTT,CASSLGSAGTNEKLFF
TRBV6-2/TRBV6-3,few,14,TRBJ1-5,.,TGTGCCAGCAGTGACAGGCCTAACAGGCAGCCCCAGCATTTT,CASSDRPNRQPQHF
TRBV28,few,16,TRBJ2-5,TRBD1,TGTGCCAGCAGTTTACCCGGGACAGGGGGCTTTGAGACCCAGTACTTC,CASSLPGTGGFETQYF
TRBV18,.,16,TRBJ2-7,TRBD2,TGTGCCAGCTCACCACCACTAGCGGGAGGTTTCCACGAGCAGTACTTC,CASSPPLAGGFHEQYF
TRBV4-3,.,16,TRBJ2-7,TRBD2,TGCGCCAGCAGCCAAAGAATCACGGGAGGGAGTCTCGAGCAGTACTTC,CASSQRITGGSLEQYF
TRBV2,.,11,TRBJ2-1,.,TGTGCCAGCAGTATTAACAATGAGCAGTTCTTC,CASSINNEQFF
TRBV3-1/TRBV3-2,.,16,TRBJ2-2,.,TGTGCCAGCAGCCAAGGGTCAGCGTCGAACACCGGGGAGCTGTTTTTT,CASSQGSASNTGELFF
TRBV24-1,.,15,TRBJ2-7,TRBD1,TGTGCCACCAGTGATTCTCGGACAGGGCCCTACGAGCAGTACTTC,CATSDSRTGPYEQYF
TRBV4-1,.,18,TRBJ1-2,TRBD1,TGCGCCAGCAGCCGCCCCTCAGGACAGGGGAATAAGGACTATGGCTACACCTTC,CASSRPSGQGNKDYGYTF
TRBV6-5,.,15,TRBJ2-3,TRBD1,TGTGCCAGCAGACGACAGGGGGGACCGTATGATACGCAGTATTTT,CASRRQGGPYDTQYF
TRBV2,.,15,TRBJ2-1,.,TGTGCCAGCAGTCCCGGAGGCATTAGCCTCATTGTGGAGTTCTTC,CASSPGGISLIVEFF
TRBV19,.,16,TRBJ2-1,.,TGTGCCAGTAGTGGACAGATACCTTCTCAATACAATGAGCAGTTCTTC,CASSGQIPSQYNEQFF
TRBV6-1,.,14,TRBJ1-4,.,TGTGCCAGCAGTGAAGGGGGCGCAGGGGAAAAACTGTTTTTT,CASSEGGAGEKLFF
TRBV2,.,13,TRBJ1-1,.,TGTGCCAGCAGTGGGGACATGAACACTGAAGCTTTCTTT,CASSGDMNTEAFF
TRBV19,.,19,TRBJ2-7,TRBD2,TGTGCCAGTAGTATAGATCCAACTCGACTAGCGCCGAGCTCCTACGAGCAGTACTTC,CASSIDPTRLAPSSYEQYF
TRBV29-1,.,14,TRBJ2-5,.,TGCAGCCACCGGGGGTGGATGGGGCAAGAGACCCAGTACTTC,CSHRGWMGQETQYF
TRBV7-3,few,16,TRBJ1-6,.,TGTGCCAGCAGCTTAGACCCCCAGGGACAAAATTCACCCCTCCACTTT,CASSLDPQGQNSPLHF
TRBV9,.,16,TRBJ2-1,TRBD2,TGTGCCAGCAGCGTAGTCGGGAGGGCCGAGAGAGATGAGCAGTTCTTC,CASSVVGRAERDEQFF
TRBV19,.,18,TRBJ2-1,TRBD2,TGTGCCAGTAGAAACCTAGCGGGAGGGCTAAGATCCTACAATGAGCAGTTCTTC,CASRNLAGGLRSYNEQFF
TRBV6-1,.,16,TRBJ2-1,.,TGTGCCAGCAGTGAAGCCGCGTTCGGGAGCTACAATGAGCAGTTCTTC,CASSEAAFGSYNEQFF